This TCR beta chain came from a study of T cells in Graves' hyperthyroidism and ophthalmopathy. The CDR3 is 14 residues long. Germline loops: CDR1 ENHRY, CDR2 SYGVKD. V lost 3 bases and J 0 bases, leaving 7 bases between the germline ends. There are many counts of this clonotype. Amplified TCR beta CDR3 regions came from RNA transcripts. The HTBI set primed first-round TCR CDR3 RT-PCR. TCRdb re-called the multiplex PCR reads through MiXCR, storing one row per CDR3 protein. Of fewer than 110,000 distinct CDR3 sequences in the sample, more than 15% are singletons; the top ten hold around 42%. The sample was blood. The chain employs TRBV10-3 and TRBJ2-3; D may be TRBD2 (5 bases). This receptor was obtained from a woman in her fifties or sixties with Graves' hyperthyroidism. Written as DNA, the CDR3 is TGTGCCATCAGTGACGGGATCAGCACAGATACGCAGTATTTT. As protein: CAISDGISTDTQYF.